The 25 T cell receptor beta chains below all came from one sample that was sequenced in a study of T-cell reconstitution after alpha-beta-depleted transplantation in children. The library targeted TCRbeta and was prepared with unique molecular identifiers. TCRdb analysed the PCR reads with MiXCR anew, one entry per CDR3 protein. The sample has around 370,000 distinct CDR3 sequences, 9% to 12% seen once. The source was PBMCs from the stem cell graft donor, collected from the stem cell graft. The receptors originated from a human donor who donated a stem cell graft to a child with acute lymphoblastic leukemia.

This clonotype has a count of ten or more. The rearrangement joins TRBV5-1 to TRBJ2-1; TRBD1 might be the D (6 bases). Trimming took off 2 bases at V and 4 bases at J, with 13 bases between the two ends. From germline, CDR1 is SGHRS and CDR2 YFSETQ. The length of the CDR3 is 15 residues. The CDR3 nucleotides read TGCGCCAGCAGCTTCGGGACAACACAGTACAATGAGCAGTTCTTC. The encoded protein is CASSFGTTQYNEQFF. The variable domain in full, completed from reference TRBV5-1 and TRBJ2-1, reads KAGVTQTPRYLIKTRGQQVTLSCSPISGHRSVSWYQQTPGQGLQFLFEYFSETQRNKGNFPGRFSGRQFSNSRSEMNVSTLELGDSALYLCASSFGTTQYNEQFFGPGTRLTVL.

This clonotype came up many times. The V gene is TRBV6-5, the J gene TRBJ1-5, with D tentatively TRBD1 (5 bases). Germline CDR1 and CDR2: MNHEY and SVGAGI. This CDR3 has 14 residues. V lost 2 bases and J lost 8, with 13 bases in between. The chain's CDR3 is CASSYGGRGEPQHF. CDR3 sequence (DNA): TGTGCCAGCAGTTACGGGGGAAGAGGGGAGCCCCAGCATTTT.

V and J are TRBV20-1 and TRBJ2-1, with D maybe TRBD2 (5 bases). CDR3 length: 11 residues. Germline-derived CDR1 and CDR2 are DFQATT and SNEGSKA (reference sequence). Trimming took 2 bases from V and 12 from J, leaving 11 bases between them. The CDR3 reads CSARNDRGQFF. Written as DNA, the CDR3 is TGCAGTGCTAGAAATGATCGGGGGCAGTTCTTC.

This clonotype was counted many times. This CDR3 reads CASHRSRTSTDTQYF. DNA for the CDR3: TGCGCCAGCCACCGAAGCAGAACTAGCACAGATACGCAGTATTTT. J is TRBJ2-3 and V is TRBV5-1; no clear D. V was clipped by 7 bases and J by 0 bases, with 15 bases between them. Germline-derived CDR1 and CDR2 are SGHRS and YFSETQ. This CDR3 comprises 15 residues.

This clonotype was seen repeatedly, ten times or more. The J gene is TRBJ2-2, the V gene TRBV11-2; D unclear. Between the trimmed V and J ends, which lost 2 bases and 1 base, there was a span of 2 bases. Germline CDR1 SGHAT, CDR2 FQNNGV. The CDR3 is made up of 13 amino acids. The CDR3 region is CASSLKNTGELFF. CDR3 sequence (DNA): TGTGCCAGCAGCTTAAAGAACACCGGGGAGCTGTTTTTT.

This clonotype was counted many times. J is TRBJ2-7 and V is TRBV20-1; D possibly matches TRBD1 or TRBD2 (7 bases each). The CDR3 covers 12 residues. Looked up from germline, CDR1 is DFQATT and CDR2 is SNEGSKA (reference sequence). V lost 3 bases and J lost 4, with 10 bases in between. The CDR3 loop is CSASQGGYEQYF. CDR3 bases: TGCAGTGCTAGTCAGGGGGGGTACGAGCAGTACTTC.

There are many counts of this clonotype. This chain joins TRBV7-3 and TRBJ2-1; D is uncertain. With 4 bases removed from V and 2 bases from J, the gap between germline ends came to 12 bases. This CDR3 contains 15 residues. The germline gives CDR1 SGHTA, CDR2 FQGTGA. The CDR3 protein is CASSSNTGPYNEQFF. DNA for the CDR3: TGTGCCAGCAGCTCAAATACCGGGCCCTACAATGAGCAGTTCTTC.

This clonotype was recorded many times. The V and J genes are TRBV5-1 and TRBJ2-2, with 7 bases identical to TRBD2. The V gene end was trimmed by 1 base and the J gene end by 6 bases; junction bases not matched to a gene: 9. Per the germline V gene, CDR1 is SGHRS and CDR2 is YFSETQ. This CDR3 has 16 residues. This CDR3 reads CASSLIPGGSAGELFF. The CDR3, as DNA: TGCGCCAGCAGCTTGATCCCCGGGGGGTCGGCCGGGGAGCTGTTTTTT.

The chain uses TRBV12-3 or TRBV12-4 and TRBJ1-6; 8 bases fit TRBD1. This CDR3 is built from 16 residues. V trimming: 4 bases; J trimming: 6 bases; junction bases outside the gene matches: 8. CDR3 nucleotide sequence: TGTGCCAGCAGTTCAGACTCAGGACAGGGTAATTCACCCCTCCACTTT. Protein: CASSSDSGQGNSPLHF.

The gene calls are TRBV20-1 and TRBJ2-3; 10 positions agree with TRBD2. Germline V gene data show CDR1 as DFQATT and CDR2 as SNEGSKA (reference sequence). The CDR3 consists of 16 residues. Germline trimming cut 0 bases from V and 4 bases from J; bases unmatched to any gene: 7. DNA for the CDR3: TGCAGTGCTAGAGATCTGCTAGCGGGAGATGCAGATACGCAGTATTTT. The encoded protein is CSARDLLAGDADTQYF.

The V call is TRBV28, the J call TRBJ2-7, with unresolved D. V was cut by 4 bases and J by 0 bases, with 7 bases left in between. The CDR3 contains 13 residues. Germline V gene sequence: CDR1 MDHEN, CDR2 SYDVKM. For the CDR3, the DNA is TGTGCCAGCAGTTGGCCCAACTCCTACGAGCAGTACTTC. Encoded protein: CASSWPNSYEQYF. Together with reference TRBV28 and TRBJ2-7, the CDR3 gives the full variable domain: DVKVTQSSRYLVKRTGEKVFLECVQDMDHENMFWYRQDPGLGLRLIYFSYDVKMKEKGDIPEGYSVSREKKERFSLILESASTNQTSMYLCASSWPNSYEQYFGPGTRLTVT.

The table lists this clonotype with many counts. V usage is TRBV5-1 and J usage is TRBJ2-1, with TRBD2 identical over 8 bases. V trimming: 4 bases; J trimming: 8 bases; junction bases outside the gene matches: 11. The germline CDR1 and CDR2 sequences are SGHRS and YFSETQ. There are 15 residues in the CDR3. In DNA, the CDR3 is TGCGCCAGCAGCCACTCGGGACTAGAAGGAGATGAGCAGTTCTTC. Its protein product is CASSHSGLEGDEQFF.

V and J are TRBV10-3 and TRBJ2-7; the match to TRBD1 covers 9 bases. This CDR3 contains 12 residues. Germline-derived CDR1 and CDR2 are ENHRY and SYGVKD. Losses at the gene ends were 7 bases for V and 3 bases for J; bases not matched to a gene: 1. Written as DNA, the CDR3 is TGTGCCATCAAGGGACAGGGCTACGAGCAGTACTTC. Translating it yields CAIKGQGYEQYF.

At least ten counts were recorded for this clonotype. The V gene is TRBV29-1, the J gene TRBJ1-2, with D tentatively TRBD1 (6 bases). Germline CDR1 reads SQVTM; CDR2 reads ANQGSEA. Trimming pared 4 bases from V and 3 bases from J, leaving 12 bases between. CDR3 length equals 13 residues. In DNA, the CDR3 is TGCAGCGTTGCGAGGAAGGGGGACTATGGCTACACCTTC. As protein: CSVARKGDYGYTF.

The chain employs TRBV24-1 and TRBJ2-1; D gene unclear. The V end was cut by 9 bases, the J end by 2 bases, with 16 bases between. The CDR3 covers 15 residues. Germline values: CDR1 KGHDR, CDR2 SFDVKD. The CDR3: CATGNEGQAYNEQFF. CDR3 DNA: TGTGCCACCGGCAACGAAGGGCAGGCCTACAATGAGCAGTTCTTC.

This clonotype was seen repeatedly, ten times or more. This chain uses TRBV5-6 with TRBJ2-1; TRBD2 matches at 10 bases. The CDR3 runs to 17 residues. V gave up 2 bases and J gave up 1 base; unmatched junction bases: 6. Germline loops: CDR1 SGHDT, CDR2 YYEEEE. This CDR3 reads CASSFTSGTTSYNEQFF. The CDR3 nucleotides are TGTGCCAGCAGCTTCACTAGCGGGACGACATCCTACAATGAGCAGTTCTTC.

A word on this clonotype: This may be a read error: a much more frequent sequence differs by one nucleotide. This chain links TRBV7-2 with TRBJ2-7, with TRBD2 identical over 9 bases. The CDR3 loop spans 15 amino acids. Germline assignment: CDR1 SGHTA and CDR2 FQGNSA. The junction had 4 bases not matched to a gene; V was cut back by 3 bases and J by 1 base. As DNA, the CDR3 is TGTGCCAGCAGCTTCTCTAGCGGGGAGTCCTACGAGCAGTACTTC. It yields the protein CASSFSSGESYEQYF.

The table lists this clonotype with many counts. V and J are TRBV5-1 and TRBJ1-1, with D perhaps TRBD1 (6 bases). Germline lookup yields CDR1 SGHRS and CDR2 YFSETQ. The V and J ends lost 6 bases and 1 base respectively, with 10 bases between them. This CDR3 spans 13 amino acids. The CDR3 DNA follows: TGCGCCAGCATCCGGGACAAGAACACTGAAGCTTTCTTT. Translation: CASIRDKNTEAFF.

This clonotype was observed a few times. The chain employs TRBV4-3 and TRBJ1-2; possibly TRBD1 for D (5 bases). The CDR3 has 16 residues. Germline-derived CDR1 and CDR2 are LGHNA and YSLEER. The ends were cut back, 0 bases at V and 1 base at J, with 12 bases in the middle. The DNA for the CDR3 is TGCGCCAGCAGCCAAGATGGGACGGGGTTTAACTATGGCTACACCTTC. It specifies CASSQDGTGFNYGYTF.

The chain's CDR3 is CSARDGAGEHQPGQYF. The CDR3 region has the DNA TGCAGTGCTAGAGATGGGGCAGGGGAACACCAACCGGGGCAGTACTTC. The chain carries TRBV20-1 and TRBJ2-7; TRBD1 might be the D (6 bases). From germline, CDR1 is DFQATT and CDR2 SNEGSKA (reference sequence). Between the trimmed V and J ends, which lost 0 bases and 9 bases, there was a span of 24 bases. This CDR3 spans 16 amino acids.

The chain is built from TRBV9 and TRBJ2-1; the match to TRBD2 covers 9 bases. This CDR3 is 16 amino acids long. Germline lookup yields CDR1 SGDLS and CDR2 YYNGEE. The V segment lost 3 bases and the J segment 0 bases; nucleotides outside the gene matches: 4. This chain's CDR3 is CASSANSGSSYNEQFF. The CDR3 nucleotides read TGTGCCAGCAGCGCCAATAGCGGGAGCTCCTACAATGAGCAGTTCTTC.

The CDR3 reads CASSGDGGELFF. The CDR3 DNA reads TGCGCCAGCAGCGGTGATGGCGGGGAGCTGTTTTTT. The chain links TRBV5-1 to TRBJ2-2; D is undetermined. Trimming cost V 4 bases and J 7 bases, with 8 bases left between them. The CDR3 sequence is 12 residues long. Germline lookup yields CDR1 SGHRS and CDR2 YFSETQ.

V gene TRBV4-3 combines with J gene TRBJ2-7; TRBD2 is a possible D gene (6 bases). The CDR3 has 19 residues. Germline loops: CDR1 LGHNA, CDR2 YSLEER. Trimming left V 1 base short and J 3 bases short, with 25 bases between. CDR3 amino acids: CASSQGWRGTGKVLYEQYF. CDR3 in DNA: TGCGCCAGCAGCCAAGGATGGCGGGGAACGGGGAAAGTTCTCTACGAGCAGTACTTC.

This clonotype was counted many times. The rearrangement uses TRBV28 and TRBJ1-2, with D perhaps matching TRBD1 (5 bases). CDR1 MDHEN and CDR2 SYDVKM come from the germline V gene. V shed 3 bases and J shed 4 bases, with 15 bases lying between them. The length of the CDR3 is 15 residues. CDR3 sequence (DNA): TGTGCCAGCAGTTTTCAAGGGGATAACTTCTATGGCTACACCTTC. Its protein product is CASSFQGDNFYGYTF.

The rearrangement uses TRBV7-9 and TRBJ2-1; 7 positions agree with TRBD2. J was trimmed by 9 bases and V by 5 bases; bases with no gene match: 7. This CDR3 region has 13 residues. CDR1 and CDR2 (germline): SEHNR, FQNEAQ (reference sequence). Here the CDR3 DNA reads TGTGCCAGCAGCGAACGGACTAGGAGTGAGCAGTTCTTC. This codes for CASSERTRSEQFF.